This entry lists 8 T cell receptor beta chains sequenced from one sample in a study of blood T cell repertoires in COVID-19. Repertoires were generated with immunoSEQ multiplex PCR, while TCRdb's copy carries only in-frame clones and drops some. The sample shows roughly 60,000 clones, approximately 80% of them seen only once. Sequenced: peripheral blood. The receptors here all came from a human donor in a cohort sampled during active COVID-19.

CDR3 protein: CASSQASGSTGELFF. As DNA, the CDR3 is TGCGCCAGCAGTCAAGCTTCAGGGTCCACCGGGGAGCTGTTTTTT. The chain couples TRBV5-1 to TRBJ2-2; D perhaps matches TRBD1 (5 bases). The germline V gene encodes CDR1 SGHRS and CDR2 YFSETQ. V was clipped by 5 bases and J by 4 bases, with 15 bases between them. The CDR3 is made up of 15 amino acids.

The chain has TRBV14 and TRBJ2-7; possible D gene TRBD1, 6 bases. The CDR3 runs 16 residues. The germline gives CDR1 SGHDN, CDR2 FVKESK. The V end was cut by 4 bases, the J end by 5 bases, with 21 bases between. The CDR3 region has the DNA TGTGCCAGCAGCCCCATTCAACAGGGTTGGAGGAACGAGCAGTACTTC. It codes for CASSPIQQGWRNEQYF.

V usage is TRBV7-9 and J usage is TRBJ2-2, with no clear D. This CDR3 spans 15 amino acids. CDR1 is SEHNR, CDR2 FQNEAQ, per germline (reference sequence). Trimming shortened V by 0 bases and J by 2 bases, and 7 bases separated the two germline ends. This CDR3 reads CASSLAKLNTGELFF. The CDR3 DNA reads as TGTGCCAGCAGCTTAGCGAAACTTAACACCGGGGAGCTGTTTTTT. The complete variable domain, with remaining parts taken from reference TRBV7-9 and TRBJ2-2, reads DTGVSQNPRHKITKRGQNVTFRCDPISEHNRLYWYRQTLGQGPEFLTYFQNEAQLEKSRLLSDRFSAERPKGSFSTLEIQRTEQGDSAMYLCASSLAKLNTGELFFGEGSRLTVL.

The chain carries TRBV7-8 and TRBJ2-5; no reliable D call. The CDR3 has 14 amino acids. Between the trimmed V and J ends, which lost 1 base and 4 bases, there was a span of 10 bases. Germline V CDR1 and CDR2: SGHVS, FQNEAQ. The CDR3 is CASSLGPPVETQYF. CDR3 nucleotides: TGTGCCAGCAGCTTAGGCCCCCCGGTAGAGACCCAGTACTTC.

Note on this clone: Other nucleotide sequences from this sample produce the same CDR3. The chain uses TRBV7-9 and TRBJ2-1; D perhaps matches TRBD1 (6 bases). CDR1 is SEHNR, CDR2 FQNEAQ, per germline (reference sequence). The CDR3 is made up of 13 amino acids. V shed 4 bases and J shed 7 bases, with 11 bases lying between them. The CDR3 loop is CASSSRTGNEQFF. DNA for the CDR3: TGTGCCAGCAGCTCGCGTACAGGGAATGAGCAGTTCTTC. The full variable domain, its missing parts supplied by reference TRBV7-9 and TRBJ2-1, is DTGVSQNPRHKITKRGQNVTFRCDPISEHNRLYWYRQTLGQGPEFLTYFQNEAQLEKSRLLSDRFSAERPKGSFSTLEIQRTEQGDSAMYLCASSSRTGNEQFFGPGTRLTVL.

This clone has a handful of counts. The chain links TRBV2 to TRBJ1-6; a possible D gene is TRBD1 (6 bases). V shed 3 bases and J shed 8 bases, with 11 bases lying between them. The CDR3 covers 14 residues. Germline V gives CDR1 SNHLY, CDR2 FYNNEI. The chain's CDR3 is CASSDNHRDSPLHF. As DNA, the CDR3 is TGTGCCAGCAGTGATAATCACAGGGATTCACCCCTCCACTTT.

V is TRBV11-2 and J is TRBJ1-6; TRBD1 is a possible D gene (6 bases). This CDR3 region has 15 residues. The germline gives CDR1 SGHAT, CDR2 FQNNGV. Between the trimmed V and J ends, which lost 5 bases and 9 bases, there was a span of 17 bases. The CDR3, as DNA: TGTGCCAGCAGCCCCACCCCAGGGGCTATTTCACCCCTCCACTTT. This translates into CASSPTPGAISPLHF.

The J gene is TRBJ1-1, the V gene TRBV6-2 or TRBV6-3; 8 nucleotides match TRBD1. V was clipped by 6 bases and J by 5 bases; unmatched bases: 8. This CDR3 contains 14 residues. CDR1 MNHEY and CDR2 SVGEGT come from the germline V gene. The CDR3 DNA follows: TGTGCCAGCAGCTCGGCAGGGGGCATGACTGAAGCTTTCTTT. It yields the protein CASSSAGGMTEAFF.